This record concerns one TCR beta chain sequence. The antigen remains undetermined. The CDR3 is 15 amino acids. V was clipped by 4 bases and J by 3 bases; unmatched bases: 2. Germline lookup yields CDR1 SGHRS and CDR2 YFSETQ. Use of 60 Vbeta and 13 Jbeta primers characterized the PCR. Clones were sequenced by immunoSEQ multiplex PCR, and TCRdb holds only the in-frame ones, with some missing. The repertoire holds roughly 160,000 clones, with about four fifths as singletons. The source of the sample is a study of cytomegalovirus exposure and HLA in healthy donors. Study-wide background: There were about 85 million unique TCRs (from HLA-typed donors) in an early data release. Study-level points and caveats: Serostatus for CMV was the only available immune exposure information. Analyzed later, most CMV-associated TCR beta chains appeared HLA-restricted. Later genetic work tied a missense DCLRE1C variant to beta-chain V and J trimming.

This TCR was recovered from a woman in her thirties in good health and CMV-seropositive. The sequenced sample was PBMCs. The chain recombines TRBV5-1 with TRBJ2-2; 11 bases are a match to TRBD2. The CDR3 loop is CASSQLAGDTGELFF. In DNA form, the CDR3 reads TGCGCCAGCAGCCAACTAGCGGGAGACACCGGGGAGCTGTTTTTT.